This T cell receptor (beta chain) is from a study of response to subunit inactivated influenza vaccine. Study-level results: Each seasonal influenza vaccination recruits few new T cells, the authors suggested.

Germline V gene sequence: CDR1 SGHRS, CDR2 YFSETQ. This CDR3 comprises 17 residues. The germline V and J ends were trimmed by 4 bases and 0 bases, with 20 bases remaining between them. In this sample, this clonotype turned up a few times. No antigen is known for it. TCRdb processed the RT-PCR reads anew with MiXCR; each CDR3 protein has one entry. Found here are about 540,000 distinct CDR3 sequences, roughly 25% of them singletons; the top ten hold 2.5% to 3.5%. The sample was also reused in another study, on T cells expressing NK-cell markers. That work contributes: Production of TCR beta cDNA relied on 5'RACE template switching with UMIs. Cells sorted as CD3+CD56+NKG2C+, CD3+CD56+NKG2C- and CD3+CD56-NKG2C+ T cells supplied the TCR beta repertoires. One observes that, in several donors, these clonotypes were also the leading ones within the CD3+CD56-NKG2C+ fraction. The study did not resolve the HCMV specificity of expanded NKG2C+ T cell clones.

This clonotype was obtained from a man aged 50 to 59 who received an inactivated influenza vaccine. Here the sequenced sample was CD4+ T cells sorted from PBMCs, taken roughly 12 days after vaccination. The chain couples TRBV5-1 to TRBJ2-7; D is unclear. CDR3 DNA sequence: TGCGCCAGCAGCGCAAAGAGTTGGATCCTTAGCTCCTACGAGCAGTACTTC. It is translated as CASSAKSWILSSYEQYF.